Sequencing of this T cell receptor beta chain was carried out in a study of beta chain features in type 1 diabetes. Study at large: Healthy donors and patients had similar age, gender and cell yields. The number of sorted cells examined across all samples was approximately 100 million.

Details on this clone: What it binds is not known.

Study results and limitations: Type 1 diabetes patients had moderately but significantly shorter TCRB CDR3s in all four CD4+ subsets. Insertions were fewer and deletions more numerous at VDJ junctions in type 1 diabetes patients.

The isolated RNA, all of it, was reverse transcribed, so expressed TCRB transcripts were what got sequenced. Libraries were prepared by immunoSEQ multiplex PCR; TCRdb keeps only in-frame clonotypes and omits some of them. The table lists hundreds of thousands of clones, roughly 12% of them singletons, with 0.01% in the top ten. Per germline, CDR1 SEHNR and CDR2 FQNEAQ (reference sequence). The CDR3 covers 15 residues. Trimming cost V 2 bases and J 0 bases, with 8 bases left between them. The V and J genes are TRBV7-9 and TRBJ1-5; D gene unclear. The sequenced sample was naive CD4+ T cells from blood. The clonotype comes from a woman in her late teens or twenties with type 1 diabetes. The CDR3 spells CASSLSQDSNQPQHF. The CDR3 DNA sequence: TGTGCCAGCAGCTTAAGCCAGGATAGCAATCAGCCCCAGCATTTT.